What follows are 16 T cell receptor beta chains derived from one specimen sequenced in a study of CD8 T cells in Susac syndrome. Reverse transcription used roughly 0.45 to 1 ug RNA and random hexamers. In TCRdb, the immunoSEQ multiplex PCR reads were re-called with MiXCR into one record per CDR3 protein. Seen here are about 90,000 distinct CDR3 sequences, 85% to 95% observed once, and the top ten hold around 0.34%. Sequencing was carried out using CD8+ T cells from PBMCs. The source is a human donor in good health.

This clonotype appeared once. The chain has TRBV5-8 and TRBJ1-4; D uncertain. The CDR3 length is 14 residues. Trimming removed 1 base from V and 7 bases from J, with 11 bases in between. From germline, CDR1 is SGHTS and CDR2 YDEGEE. DNA of the CDR3: TGTGCCAGCAGCTTGAATCTGAGAGGTGAAAAACTGTTTTTT. Amino acids: CASSLNLRGEKLFF.

The chain links TRBV20-1 to TRBJ1-1; 12 nucleotides match TRBD1. With V trimmed by 3 bases and J by 5 bases, 4 bases remained unmatched. Germline V gene sequence: CDR1 DFQATT, CDR2 SNEGSKA (reference sequence). The CDR3 covers 14 residues. The CDR3 sequence: CSARGTGGKTEAFF. For the CDR3, the DNA is TGCAGTGCTAGGGGGACAGGGGGCAAGACTGAAGCTTTCTTT.

The chain has TRBV9 and TRBJ2-7; maybe TRBD2 (6 bases). The CDR3 is made up of 13 amino acids. From germline, CDR1 is SGDLS and CDR2 YYNGEE. The V end lost 4 bases, the J end lost 4 bases, and 12 bases lay between the germline ends. CDR3 bases: TGTGCCAGCAGCTCAGGTAGCGGTTACGAGCAGTACTTC. Residues: CASSSGSGYEQYF.

This clonotype occurred once. The V and J genes are TRBV12-3 or TRBV12-4 and TRBJ2-2; 14 bases align to TRBD2. This CDR3 spans 17 amino acids. The V gene end was trimmed by 5 bases and the J gene end by 2 bases; junction bases not matched to a gene: 4. The CDR3 DNA sequence: TGTGCCAGCAGTCAGACTAGCGGGGGGGGAAACACCGGGGAGCTGTTTTTT. Translated: CASSQTSGGGNTGELFF.

The rearrangement links TRBV11-2 to TRBJ2-3, with 10 bases aligning to TRBD2. After removal of 4 bases from V and 5 bases from J, the junction contained 12 bases not matched to a gene. Germline V lookup: CDR1 SGHAT, CDR2 FQNNGV. The CDR3 sequence is 17 residues long. The CDR3 reads CASSSLERGGYEDTQYF. As DNA, the CDR3 is TGTGCCAGCAGCTCCTTAGAGCGGGGGGGCTATGAAGATACGCAGTATTTT.

This rearrangement joins TRBV20-1 to TRBJ2-1; 8 nucleotides agree with TRBD2. The V and J ends lost 0 bases and 5 bases, in that order; junction bases with no gene match: 6. The CDR3 contains 15 residues. The germline V gene encodes CDR1 DFQATT and CDR2 SNEGSKA (reference sequence). Written as DNA, the CDR3 is TGCAGTGCTAGAGACAGGCTAGCGGGCGACAATGAGCAGTTCTTC. It translates to CSARDRLAGDNEQFF.

The chain recombines TRBV19 with TRBJ2-5; 9 bases agree with TRBD1. CDR3 size: 14 residues. Germline V CDR1 and CDR2: LNHDA, SQIVND (reference sequence). Germline trimming cut 6 bases from V and 3 bases from J; bases unmatched to any gene: 5. CDR3 amino acids: CASRDRGLEETQYF. The DNA for the CDR3 is TGTGCCAGTAGGGACAGGGGATTAGAAGAGACCCAGTACTTC.

The chain recombines TRBV20-1 with TRBJ1-5, with D maybe TRBD1 (6 bases). The CDR3 contains 15 residues. Germline V lookup: CDR1 DFQATT, CDR2 SNEGSKA (reference sequence). Trimming removed 3 bases at V and 4 bases at J, with 16 bases between. CDR3 in amino acids: CSASSQQGLNQPQHF. CDR3 sequence (DNA): TGCAGTGCTAGTTCACAACAGGGCCTAAATCAGCCCCAGCATTTT.

The chain employs TRBV6-2 or TRBV6-3 and TRBJ1-1; D might be TRBD1 (5 bases). The CDR3 runs 14 residues. Trimming took 2 bases from V and 8 from J, leaving 15 bases between them. Germline CDR1 is MNHEY and CDR2 is SVGEGT. The CDR3 here is CASSYQGLRGEAFF. The CDR3, as DNA: TGTGCCAGCAGTTACCAGGGACTTAGGGGAGAAGCTTTCTTT.

V usage is TRBV29-1 and J usage is TRBJ1-2, with D unresolved. The CDR3 contains 11 residues. V lost 3 bases to trimming and J lost 4 bases, with 6 bases between them. Germline CDR1 SQVTM, CDR2 ANQGSEA. The CDR3 DNA reads TGCAGCGTTGAGGGCACCTATGGCTACACCTTC. Translated, it gives CSVEGTYGYTF.

This sequence joins TRBV3-1 and TRBJ1-6; 8 bases are shared with TRBD1. CDR1 and CDR2 from the germline V gene are LGHDT and YNNKEL (reference sequence). V dropped 2 bases and J dropped 9; count of bases not matched to a gene: 12. The CDR3 consists of 17 residues. CDR3 nucleotide sequence: TGTGCCAGCAGCCAATTCATCGGACAGGGTGGAGGTTCACCCCTCCACTTT. Translation gives CASSQFIGQGGGSPLHF. Filled out from reference TRBV3-1 and TRBJ1-6, the complete variable domain reads DTAVSQTPKYLVTQMGNDKSIKCEQNLGHDTMYWYKQDSKKFLKIMFSYNNKELIINETVPNRFSPKSPDKAHLNLHINSLELGDSAVYFCASSQFIGQGGGSPLHFGNGTRLTVT.

The chain couples TRBV11-2 to TRBJ2-1, with 9 positions matching TRBD2. This CDR3 comprises 15 residues. V shed 5 bases, J shed 4 bases, and the junction held 6 bases outside the gene matches. Germline V gene lookup returns CDR1 SGHAT and CDR2 FQNNGV. The CDR3 loop reads CASSPQLAGYNEQFF. The CDR3 coding sequence is TGTGCCAGCAGCCCCCAACTAGCGGGTTACAATGAGCAGTTCTTC. Supplemented by reference TRBV11-2 and TRBJ2-1, the full variable domain reads EAGVAQSPRYKIIEKRQSVAFWCNPISGHATLYWYQQILGQGPKLLIQFQNNGVVDDSQLPKDRFSAERLKGVDSTLKIQPAKLEDSAVYLCASSPQLAGYNEQFFGPGTRLTVL.

V gene TRBV29-1 combines with J gene TRBJ1-1; D might be TRBD1 (6 bases). The CDR3 has 11 amino acids. The ends were cut back, 7 bases at V and 6 bases at J, with 12 bases in the middle. The germline V gene has CDR1 SQVTM and CDR2 ANQGSEA. CDR3: CSATDRPEAFF. CDR3 bases: TGCAGCGCAACCGACAGGCCTGAAGCTTTCTTT.

V and J are TRBV6-4 and TRBJ1-3, with D hard to call. Trimming stripped 2 bases from V and 4 bases from J, with 3 bases between. Germline lookup yields CDR1 MRHNA and CDR2 SNTAGT. This CDR3 is 12 amino acids long. Here the CDR3 DNA reads TGTGCCAGCAGTGACCCAGGAAACACCATATATTTT. Its translation is CASSDPGNTIYF.

The chain recombines TRBV3-1 with TRBJ2-5; 11 positions agree with TRBD2. Germline values: CDR1 LGHDT, CDR2 YNNKEL (reference sequence). The CDR3 covers 16 residues. The J segment lost 3 bases and the V segment lost 0 bases, leaving 3 bases of the junction unmatched. The CDR3 is CASSQDTLAGEETQYF. In DNA form, the CDR3 reads TGTGCCAGCAGCCAAGATACACTAGCGGGGGAAGAGACCCAGTACTTC.

J is TRBJ1-2 and V is TRBV9, with TRBD1 matching 7 bases. Trimming took 3 bases from V and 4 from J; bases not matched to a gene: 6. The CDR3 runs to 14 residues. CDR1 is SGDLS, CDR2 YYNGEE, per germline. The CDR3 reads CASSGSGTVYGYTF. DNA of the CDR3: TGTGCCAGCAGCGGATCCGGGACAGTCTATGGCTACACCTTC.